The 12 T cell receptor beta chains listed next were all sequenced from one sample in a study of T cell responses to AZD1222 COVID-19 vaccine. Assay used: immunoSEQ multiplex PCR; TCRdb lists only in-frame clones, some missing. The sample includes 150,000 to 200,000 clones, over 80% of them seen just once. Sequences were derived from peripheral blood, sampled 28 days after the second dose of the MenACWY control vaccine. Receptors originate from an adult who received the MenACWY meningococcal vaccine as a control.

This CDR3 reads CAWSTGQGFHEQYF. In nucleotides, the CDR3 is TGTGCCTGGAGTACGGGACAGGGGTTCCACGAGCAGTACTTC. The J gene is TRBJ2-7, the V gene TRBV30; TRBD1 agrees at 10 bases. The CDR3 is made up of 14 amino acids. After removal of 2 bases from V and 5 bases from J, the junction contained 6 bases not matched to a gene. Germline loops: CDR1 GTSNPN, CDR2 SVGIG (reference sequence).

The gene calls are TRBV6-2 or TRBV6-3 and TRBJ1-1; 7 bases fit TRBD1. V gave up 7 bases and J gave up 0 bases; unmatched junction bases: 5. The CDR3 runs 14 residues. Germline CDR1 and CDR2: MNHEY and SVGEGT. Here the CDR3 DNA reads TGTGCCAGCACCCCGGACAGGATGAACACTGAAGCTTTCTTT. Amino acids: CASTPDRMNTEAFF.

The chain employs TRBV9 and TRBJ2-2; tentative D call: TRBD2 (5 bases). Trimming took 3 bases from V and 13 from J, leaving 19 bases between them. The CDR3 consists of 14 residues. The germline gives CDR1 SGDLS, CDR2 YYNGEE. The DNA of the CDR3 is TGTGCCAGCAGCGCCCAGTTCTCCTTGGAGGCGCTGTTTTTT. Residues: CASSAQFSLEALFF.

The chain links TRBV30 to TRBJ1-6; TRBD1 agrees at 9 bases. V shed 2 bases, J shed 10 bases, and the junction held 12 bases outside the gene matches. Germline CDR1 is GTSNPN and CDR2 is SVGIG (reference sequence). This CDR3 region has 16 residues. CDR3 amino acids: CAWSRPGTGTGSPLHF. As DNA, the CDR3 is TGTGCCTGGAGTCGTCCCGGGACAGGGACGGGGTCACCCCTCCACTTT.

Notes on this clone: The same CDR3 can be traced to other DNA sequences in this sample. CDR3 in DNA: TGCGCCAGCAGCCAAGACGGCAGGGAAGCTTTCTTT. Amino acids: CASSQDGREAFF. This chain joins TRBV4-3 and TRBJ1-1; no clear D gene. The germline V gene encodes CDR1 LGHNA and CDR2 YSLEER. The CDR3 has 12 amino acids. V was trimmed by 0 bases and J by 8 bases, leaving 7 bases between them.

The rearrangement joins TRBV9 to TRBJ2-3; no clear D gene. Germline V gene data show CDR1 as SGDLS and CDR2 as YYNGEE. CDR3 length equals 16 residues. V lost 0 bases and J 0 bases, leaving 11 bases between the germline ends. CDR3 coding DNA: TGTGCCAGCAGCGTAGGTTCGGGTTCTAGCACAGATACGCAGTATTTT. Amino acids: CASSVGSGSSTDTQYF. The variable domain in full, with the rest retrieved from reference TRBV9 and TRBJ2-3, is DSGVTQTPKHLITATGQRVTLRCSPRSGDLSVYWYQQSLDQGLQFLIQYYNGEERAKGNILERFSAQQFPDLHSELNLSSLELGDSALYFCASSVGSGSSTDTQYFGPGTRLTVL.

The chain combines TRBV7-2 with TRBJ2-7; 8 bases agree with TRBD2. The CDR3 loop spans 14 amino acids. Germline CDR1 and CDR2: SGHTA and FQGNSA. V trimming: 4 bases; J trimming: 2 bases; junction bases outside the gene matches: 4. For the CDR3, the DNA is TGTGCCAGCAGCTACGTAGCGGGGCCCTACGAGCAGTACTTC. Its protein product is CASSYVAGPYEQYF.

The rearrangement joins TRBV9 to TRBJ1-2; 10 nucleotides align to TRBD1. The V segment lost 6 bases and the J segment 8 bases; nucleotides outside the gene matches: 10. The CDR3 spans 14 residues. Germline V gives CDR1 SGDLS, CDR2 YYNGEE. The CDR3 nucleotides read TGTGCCAGCAAAACTAGGGGGGACAGGGGCGGCTACACCTTC. Protein sequence: CASKTRGDRGGYTF.

The chain couples TRBV19 to TRBJ1-5; D ambiguous. Trimming left V 2 bases short and J 7 bases short, with 12 bases between. There are 14 residues in the CDR3. Per germline, CDR1 LNHDA and CDR2 SQIVND (reference sequence). The CDR3 spells CASSIQSSRQPQHF. The CDR3 DNA reads TGTGCCAGTAGTATACAGAGTTCCCGGCAGCCCCAGCATTTT.

This chain uses TRBV28 with TRBJ2-6; 8 bases agree with TRBD2. CDR1 and CDR2 (germline): MDHEN, SYDVKM. After removal of 3 bases from V and 1 base from J, the junction contained 2 bases not matched to a gene. The CDR3 is 16 amino acids. DNA for the CDR3: TGTGCCAGCAGTTTCGGGGGGGCTTCTGGGGCCAACGTCCTGACTTTC. Its protein product is CASSFGGASGANVLTF.

CDR3 bases: TGTGCCAGCAGTTTATCGAGCAATGAGCAGTTCTTC. This encodes CASSLSSNEQFF. V gene TRBV27 combines with J gene TRBJ2-1; no clear D. This CDR3 is 12 amino acids long. V was shortened by 0 bases and J by 6 bases, with 3 bases between the two germline ends. The germline V gene has CDR1 MNHEY and CDR2 SMNVEV (reference sequence).

This chain joins TRBV18 and TRBJ1-3, with unresolved D. The CDR3 is made up of 16 amino acids. V was shortened by 3 bases and J by 0 bases, with 12 bases between the two germline ends. Germline lookup yields CDR1 KGHSH and CDR2 LQKENI. CDR3 residues: CASSPLPNRSGNTIYF. CDR3 in DNA: TGTGCCAGCTCACCGCTCCCTAACCGCTCTGGAAACACCATATATTTT.